Listed below are T cell receptor beta chains from one sample, sequenced in a study of human T cells and chemical hapten exposure. In TCRdb, the RACE reads were re-called with MiXCR into one record per CDR3 protein. This sample has almost 35,000 distinct CDR3 sequences, with 10% found just once. Material: whole blood, obtained in connection with sensitization to the hapten diphenylcyclopropenone (DPC). These receptors originate from a man aged 50 to 60 with alopecia areata. Some clones in this sample may be carry-over from other donors' samples. Each CDR3 is given without its conserved first and last residue. Each record gives: CDR3 protein, V gene, CDR3 length, J gene.

ASSQEQAVKTYEQY TRBV4-1 14 TRBJ2-7
SATGQGDIQY TRBV20-1 10 TRBJ2-4
SARQGQGYT TRBV20-1 9 TRBJ1-2
SAGTGGSYEQY TRBV20-1 11 TRBJ2-7
ASSFPGRADTQY TRBV11-2 12 TRBJ2-3
ASSSHLTDTYNSPLH TRBV7-9 15 TRBJ1-6
ASSYYPSGRTYNEQF TRBV6-2/TRBV6-3 15 TRBJ2-1
ASSLLSGSSYEQY TRBV11-2 13 TRBJ2-7
SVTGSDTQY TRBV29-1 9 TRBJ2-3
AWSLGRNRDIQY TRBV30 12 TRBJ2-4
ASGTANYGYT TRBV7-2 10 TRBJ1-2
AIRGDGLGTEAF TRBV10-3 12 TRBJ1-1
ASSLDRETQY TRBV28 10 TRBJ2-5
ASNGGYEQY TRBV12-3/TRBV12-4 9 TRBJ2-7
ASSRPPQETQY TRBV13 11 TRBJ2-5
ASSLLGLAGAKNIQY TRBV13 15 TRBJ2-4
ASSEGGGLFYEQY TRBV2 13 TRBJ2-7
ASSPLFEQF TRBV11-2 9 TRBJ2-1
ASSLARPNTEAF TRBV13 12 TRBJ1-1
AWGVSGANVLT TRBV30 11 TRBJ2-6
ASRRGGTEAF TRBV6-2/TRBV6-3 10 TRBJ1-1
ASSFVSGTRVYEQY TRBV7-9 14 TRBJ2-7
ASSLDIELQETQY TRBV7-6 13 TRBJ2-5
ASSLRGAPETQY TRBV11-2 12 TRBJ2-5
ASSVQQGYEQY TRBV9 11 TRBJ2-7
ASSPLDRAYEQY TRBV9 12 TRBJ2-7
ASSEGQIYQPQH TRBV6-1 12 TRBJ1-5
ASRRNSNQPQH TRBV6-2/TRBV6-3 11 TRBJ1-5
ASNLPLDKSTDTQY TRBV28 14 TRBJ2-3
ASNSGTTYNEQF TRBV7-9 12 TRBJ2-1
ASSLSQGKDTQY TRBV5-4 12 TRBJ2-3
AWSGGTPNEQF TRBV30 11 TRBJ2-1
ASSLGVHNEQF TRBV11-3 11 TRBJ2-1
ASSLSPGQNFGELF TRBV7-3 14 TRBJ2-2
TLRGYGPDDTQY TRBV29-1 12 TRBJ2-3
ASSPGGTGPSQY TRBV12-3/TRBV12-4 12 TRBJ2-7
ASSPRGGPEVELF TRBV7-2 13 TRBJ2-2
ASSLRAQETQY TRBV12-3/TRBV12-4 11 TRBJ2-5
ASSPPSGRRPGELF TRBV5-1 14 TRBJ2-2
ASSSTGTGANVLT TRBV28 13 TRBJ2-6
SVGQGNTGELF TRBV29-1 11 TRBJ2-2
ASSQETLTRGTEAF TRBV4-1 14 TRBJ1-1
SARGRGTDTQY TRBV20-1 11 TRBJ2-3
ASRNYGALYEQY TRBV28 12 TRBJ2-7
ASSPGGGGHRYGYT TRBV7-6 14 TRBJ1-2
ASSFEIEAF TRBV28 9 TRBJ1-1
ASSLDPGGEQF TRBV7-2 11 TRBJ2-1
ASRIGTGGRQPQH TRBV6-6 13 TRBJ1-5
ASSLATAEAF TRBV28 10 TRBJ1-1
ASSVTPGLSYEQY TRBV9 13 TRBJ2-7
ASSPSGQGIETQY TRBV5-1 13 TRBJ2-5
AISRDKYSNQPQH TRBV10-3 13 TRBJ1-5
ASSSGTANTEAF TRBV3-1 12 TRBJ1-1
SARIRSGTVTGELF TRBV20-1 14 TRBJ2-2
ASSPQRKEQF TRBV4-2 10 TRBJ2-1